A single sample gave rise to the 27 T cell receptor beta chains below, sequenced in a study of beta chain features in type 1 diabetes. Isolated RNA was reverse transcribed in full, so expressed TCRB transcripts were sequenced. TCRdb keeps only in-frame clones here, not all; method: immunoSEQ multiplex PCR. The data show about 270,000 clones, with less than 15% seen just once and around 0.026% held by the top ten. The specimen sequenced was naive CD4+ T cells from blood. These receptors were obtained from a woman in her thirties or forties in good health.

CDR3 sequence (DNA): TGCGCCAGCAGCCAAGAGTGGTATGGCCCGAACACCGGGGAGCTGTTTTTT. It specifies CASSQEWYGPNTGELFF. The V gene is TRBV4-3, the J gene TRBJ2-2; D unresolved. Trimming took off 0 bases at V and 0 bases at J, with 11 bases between the two ends. Germline V gives CDR1 LGHNA, CDR2 YSLEER. This CDR3 comprises 17 residues.

The rearrangement joins TRBV4-1 to TRBJ1-4; TRBD1 might be the D (6 bases). Germline V lookup: CDR1 MGHRA, CDR2 YSYEKL. The CDR3 contains 15 residues. The ends were cut back, 6 bases at V and 1 base at J, with 12 bases in the middle. The CDR3 DNA is TGCGCCAGCAGAAGCCCGGGACAAACTAATGAAAAACTGTTTTTT. Translating it yields CASRSPGQTNEKLFF.

Turning to this clone: The same CDR3 can be traced to other DNA sequences in this sample. This chain joins TRBV7-6 and TRBJ2-7, with 9 bases fitting TRBD1. Germline CDR1 is SGHVS and CDR2 is FNYEAQ. CDR3 length equals 13 residues. The trim removed 3 bases at V and 3 bases at J, leaving 0 bases unmatched. The CDR3 region is CASSLDRGYEQYF. The CDR3 DNA is TGTGCCAGCAGCTTGGACAGGGGCTACGAGCAGTACTTC.

At least ten counts were recorded for this clone. This rearrangement joins TRBV7-2 to TRBJ2-6, with a weak D call TRBD2 (5 bases). The CDR3 covers 15 residues. The V gene lost 3 bases and the J gene lost 9 bases, with 15 bases spanning the gap. Germline lookup yields CDR1 SGHTA and CDR2 FQGNSA. CDR3 sequence: CASSLRGIVVNVLTF. In DNA form, the CDR3 reads TGTGCCAGCAGCTTGAGAGGGATAGTGGTCAACGTCCTGACTTTC.

V and J are TRBV9 and TRBJ1-2; TRBD1 matches 7 bases. The CDR3 loop spans 15 amino acids. In germline, CDR1 is SGDLS, CDR2 YYNGEE. The trim removed 5 bases at V and 8 bases at J, leaving 15 bases unmatched. Here the CDR3 DNA reads TGTGCCAGCAGTCAGACAGGGTCGGAGTGGGGGGGCTACACCTTC. Its translation is CASSQTGSEWGGYTF. The variable domain in full, with the rest retrieved from reference TRBV9 and TRBJ1-2, is DSGVTQTPKHLITATGQRVTLRCSPRSGDLSVYWYQQSLDQGLQFLIQYYNGEERAKGNILERFSAQQFPDLHSELNLSSLELGDSALYFCASSQTGSEWGGYTFGSGTRLTVV.

A few counts support this clone. CDR3 residues: CSVEGTLGNEQYF. Written as DNA, the CDR3 is TGCAGCGTTGAAGGGACACTCGGTAACGAGCAGTACTTC. The V call is TRBV29-1, the J call TRBJ2-7, with TRBD1 as a possible D gene (5 bases). Germline assignment: CDR1 SQVTM and CDR2 ANQGSEA. V lost 1 base and J 5 bases, leaving 12 bases between the germline ends. The CDR3 spans 13 residues.

This clone was observed a few times. This chain links TRBV5-4 with TRBJ2-1, with D perhaps TRBD2 (5 bases). Trimming took off 7 bases at V and 4 bases at J, with 9 bases between the two ends. The germline gives CDR1 SGHNT, CDR2 YYREEE (reference sequence). This CDR3 region has 12 residues. In nucleotides, the CDR3 is TGTGCCAGCTTCGGGGTGTACAATGAGCAGTTCTTC. It encodes CASFGVYNEQFF. Looking up the rest from reference TRBV5-4 and TRBJ2-1 gives the full variable domain: ETGVTQSPTHLIKTRGQQVTLRCSSQSGHNTVSWYQQALGQGPQFIFQYYREEENGRGNFPPRFSGLQFPNYSSELNVNALELDDSALYLCASFGVYNEQFFGPGTRLTVL.

This clone was observed a handful of times. This chain joins TRBV7-6 and TRBJ2-1; D may be TRBD2 (6 bases). The CDR3 sequence is 13 residues long. With 4 bases removed from V and 7 bases from J, the gap between germline ends came to 11 bases. The germline V gene has CDR1 SGHVS and CDR2 FNYEAQ. CDR3 loop: CASSYGTPNEQFF. In nucleotides, the CDR3 is TGTGCCAGCAGCTATGGGACTCCTAATGAGCAGTTCTTC. Together with reference TRBV7-6 and TRBJ2-1, the CDR3 gives the full variable domain: GAGVSQSPRYKVTKRGQDVALRCDPISGHVSLYWYRQALGQGPEFLTYFNYEAQQDKSGLPNDRFSAERPEGSISTLTIQRTEQRDSAMYRCASSYGTPNEQFFGPGTRLTVL.

The chain combines TRBV6-5 with TRBJ2-5; unclear D gene. From germline, CDR1 is MNHEY and CDR2 SVGAGI. With 3 bases removed from V and 7 bases from J, the gap between germline ends came to 15 bases. The CDR3 totals 14 residues. CDR3 coding DNA: TGTGCCAGCAGTTATTCTACCTACCTCGGGACCCAGTACTTC. Translating it yields CASSYSTYLGTQYF.

The sample holds a few counts of this clone. This chain uses TRBV5-5 with TRBJ1-1; weak D call: TRBD1 (6 bases). Germline V CDR1 and CDR2: SGHKS, YYEKEE (reference sequence). This CDR3 is built from 18 residues. Between the trimmed V and J ends, which lost 5 bases and 0 bases, there was a span of 23 bases. The CDR3 sequence: CASRSSGPGTSMNTEAFF. As DNA, the CDR3 is TGTGCCAGCAGGTCCTCGGGGCCAGGGACATCAATGAACACTGAAGCTTTCTTT.

This clone was counted a few times. The rearrangement links TRBV2 to TRBJ2-7, with D possibly being TRBD1 (6 bases). The CDR3 sequence is 13 residues long. Trimming took 7 bases from V and 2 from J, leaving 12 bases between them. Per the germline V gene, CDR1 is SNHLY and CDR2 is FYNNEI. CDR3: CASINRETYEQYF. Here the CDR3 DNA reads TGTGCCAGCATAAACAGGGAAACCTACGAGCAGTACTTC.

This clone occurred a few times. The chain recombines TRBV7-9 with TRBJ2-1, with 8 nucleotides matching TRBD2. Germline V CDR1 and CDR2: SEHNR, FQNEAQ (reference sequence). Unmatched junction bases numbered 10, after V lost 0 bases and J lost 0 bases. This CDR3 has 19 residues. For the CDR3, the DNA is TGTGCCAGCAGCTTAGCTGGTGGGCGGGGGGTCAGCTCCTACAATGAGCAGTTCTTC. Its protein is CASSLAGGRGVSSYNEQFF.

A note on this clone: Other DNA variants within this sample encode the same CDR3. J is TRBJ1-2 and V is TRBV6-5; 7 nucleotides align to TRBD1. Germline V gene lookup returns CDR1 MNHEY and CDR2 SVGAGI. There are 13 residues in the CDR3. With V trimmed by 6 bases and J by 1 base, 2 bases remained unmatched. The CDR3 nucleotides read TGTGCCAGCAGCAGACAGGGTAACTATGGCTACACCTTC. Its protein product is CASSRQGNYGYTF.

This clone was seen only a few times. The chain links TRBV19 to TRBJ2-4; D is uncertain. V was clipped by 7 bases and J by 7 bases, with 17 bases between them. The germline gives CDR1 LNHDA, CDR2 SQIVND (reference sequence). This CDR3 is built from 14 residues. The CDR3 DNA follows: TGTGCCAGTAACACCTTGGTTAGCAGTAACATTCAGTACTTC. Amino acids: CASNTLVSSNIQYF. Full variable domain (outside the CDR3, taken from reference TRBV19 and TRBJ2-4): DGGITQSPKYLFRKEGQNVTLSCEQNLNHDAMYWYRQDPGQGLRLIYYSQIVNDFQKGDIAEGYSVSREKKESFPLTVTSAQKNPTAFYLCASNTLVSSNIQYFGAGTRLSVL.

This clone was observed a few times. V gene TRBV18 combines with J gene TRBJ1-1; D remains unclear. Germline CDR1 reads KGHSH; CDR2 reads LQKENI. There are 15 residues in the CDR3. Trimming left V 1 base short and J 1 base short, with 10 bases between. The CDR3 is CASSPREARNTEAFF. The DNA of the CDR3 is TGTGCCAGCTCACCACGGGAGGCAAGGAACACTGAAGCTTTCTTT.

This clone was recorded many times. This sequence joins TRBV7-9 and TRBJ2-1; a weak D match, TRBD1 (6 bases). The germline gives CDR1 SEHNR, CDR2 FQNEAQ (reference sequence). CDR3 length equals 12 residues. The V and J ends lost 5 bases and 10 bases respectively, with 12 bases between them. DNA of the CDR3: TGTGCCAGCAGCCGCGGACAGTTCGAGCAGTTCTTC. Translated, it gives CASSRGQFEQFF.

This clone has just a few counts. The rearrangement links TRBV7-2 to TRBJ1-2; D gene uncertain. CDR3 length equals 17 residues. Germline V gene lookup returns CDR1 SGHTA and CDR2 FQGNSA. V gave up 5 bases and J gave up 0 bases, with 19 bases separating them. The CDR3 DNA reads as TGTGCCAGCAGCAGACAAGCGGGGAGGGAAGCTAACTATGGCTACACCTTC. It yields the protein CASSRQAGREANYGYTF.

This clone was counted only a few times. The chain carries TRBV27 and TRBJ2-3, with TRBD1 matching 7 bases. The CDR3 is 14 residues long. After removal of 2 bases from V and 6 bases from J, the junction contained 5 bases not matched to a gene. Germline-derived CDR1 and CDR2 are MNHEY and SMNVEV (reference sequence). The CDR3 DNA reads as TGTGCCAGCAGTTTAAGGCAGGGGGTTGATACGCAGTATTTT. This sequence encodes CASSLRQGVDTQYF.

In its sample, this clone was seen a few times. The genes are TRBV9 and TRBJ1-3; possible D gene TRBD1, 5 bases. Trimming took 4 bases from V and 0 from J, leaving 14 bases between them. This CDR3 is built from 16 residues. In germline, CDR1 is SGDLS, CDR2 YYNGEE. The CDR3 sequence is CASSPRGVGSGNTIYF. CDR3 bases: TGTGCCAGCAGCCCCCGGGGGGTTGGCTCTGGAAACACCATATATTTT.

V is TRBV5-1 and J is TRBJ2-7, with 7 bases fitting TRBD1. Germline V gives CDR1 SGHRS, CDR2 YFSETQ. V gave up 3 bases and J gave up 5 bases; unmatched junction bases: 8. This CDR3 is 14 amino acids long. For the CDR3, the DNA is TGCGCCAGCAGCTCACAGGGGTCTCTGAACGAGCAGTACTTC. Protein: CASSSQGSLNEQYF.

The chain couples TRBV27 to TRBJ2-5; the D gene is possibly TRBD1 (6 bases). The CDR3 sequence is 12 residues long. V was clipped by 6 bases and J by 2 bases, with 7 bases between them. CDR1 and CDR2 from the germline V gene are MNHEY and SMNVEV (reference sequence). The DNA for the CDR3 is TGTGCCAGCAGCGGACAGCAAGAGACCCAGTACTTC. This gives the protein CASSGQQETQYF.

The sample holds a few counts of this clone. The chain joins TRBV18 to TRBJ2-7; D may be TRBD2 (5 bases). Deletions cut 1 base from V and 3 bases from J, with 10 bases between. CDR3 size: 14 residues. Germline V gene data show CDR1 as KGHSH and CDR2 as LQKENI. The chain's CDR3 is CASSPRDGLYEQYF. The CDR3 DNA follows: TGTGCCAGCTCACCACGTGACGGACTCTACGAGCAGTACTTC.

The gene calls are TRBV7-2 and TRBJ2-1; 8 positions match TRBD2. The length of the CDR3 is 16 residues. Germline V CDR1 and CDR2: SGHTA, FQGNSA. The J segment lost 5 bases and the V segment lost 0 bases, leaving 6 bases of the junction unmatched. CDR3 in amino acids: CASSLAGTRVHNEQFF. DNA of the CDR3: TGTGCCAGCAGCTTAGCAGGGACTAGGGTCCACAATGAGCAGTTCTTC.

This clone was seen more than once but under ten times. The V gene is TRBV5-1, the J gene TRBJ2-7; 8 bases map to TRBD1. The germline gives CDR1 SGHRS, CDR2 YFSETQ. Trimming removed 4 bases from V and 2 bases from J; junction bases left unmatched: 8. This CDR3 has 15 amino acids. The CDR3 DNA reads as TGCGCCAGCAGCGGCGGACAGGGTGCAACCTACGAGCAGTACTTC. The encoded protein is CASSGGQGATYEQYF. Looking up the rest from reference TRBV5-1 and TRBJ2-7 gives the full variable domain: KAGVTQTPRYLIKTRGQQVTLSCSPISGHRSVSWYQQTPGQGLQFLFEYFSETQRNKGNFPGRFSGRQFSNSRSEMNVSTLELGDSALYLCASSGGQGATYEQYFGPGTRLTVT.

The rearrangement joins TRBV9 to TRBJ1-3; D is ambiguous. The V end was cut by 3 bases, the J end by 0 bases, with 4 bases between. CDR1 and CDR2 (germline): SGDLS, YYNGEE. The CDR3 spans 13 residues. The DNA of the CDR3 is TGTGCCAGCAGCGGGAGCTCTGGAAACACCATATATTTT. Translation gives CASSGSSGNTIYF.

J is TRBJ2-7 and V is TRBV6-5, with D unresolved. CDR3 length equals 11 residues. CDR1 MNHEY and CDR2 SVGAGI come from the germline V gene. The V and J ends lost 8 bases and 2 bases respectively, with 7 bases between them. CDR3 protein: CASRATYEQYF. The CDR3 DNA follows: TGTGCCAGCCGCGCGACCTACGAGCAGTACTTC.

V gene TRBV25-1 combines with J gene TRBJ1-2; 11 nucleotides agree with TRBD1. This CDR3 region has 16 residues. Trimming removed 3 bases from V and 4 bases from J; junction bases left unmatched: 7. CDR1 MGHDK and CDR2 SYGVNS come from the germline V gene. CDR3: CASSEIGTGGAYGYTF. The CDR3 nucleotides read TGTGCCAGCAGTGAGATCGGGACAGGGGGGGCCTATGGCTACACCTTC.